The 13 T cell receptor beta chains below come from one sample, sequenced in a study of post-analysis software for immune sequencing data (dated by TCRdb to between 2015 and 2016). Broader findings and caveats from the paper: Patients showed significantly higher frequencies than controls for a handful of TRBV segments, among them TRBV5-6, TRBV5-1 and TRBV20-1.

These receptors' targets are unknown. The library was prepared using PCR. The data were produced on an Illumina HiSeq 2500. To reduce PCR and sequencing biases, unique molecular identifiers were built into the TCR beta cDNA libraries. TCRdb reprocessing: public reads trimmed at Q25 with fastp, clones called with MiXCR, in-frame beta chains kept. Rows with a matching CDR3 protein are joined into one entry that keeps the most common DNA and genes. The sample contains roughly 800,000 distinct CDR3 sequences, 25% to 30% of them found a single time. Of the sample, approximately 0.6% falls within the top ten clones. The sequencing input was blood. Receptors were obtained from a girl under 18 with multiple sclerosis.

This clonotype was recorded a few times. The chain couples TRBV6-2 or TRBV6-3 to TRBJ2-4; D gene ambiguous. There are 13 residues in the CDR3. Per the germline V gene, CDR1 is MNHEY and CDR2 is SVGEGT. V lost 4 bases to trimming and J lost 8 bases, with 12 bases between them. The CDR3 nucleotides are TGTGCCAGCAGTTCCCGTCTCCGAGACATTCAGTACTTC. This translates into CASSSRLRDIQYF.

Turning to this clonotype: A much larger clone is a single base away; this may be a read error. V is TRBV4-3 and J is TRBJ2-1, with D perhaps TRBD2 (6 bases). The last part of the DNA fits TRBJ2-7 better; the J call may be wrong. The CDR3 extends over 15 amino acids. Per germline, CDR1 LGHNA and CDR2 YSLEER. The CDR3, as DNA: TGCGCCAGCAGCCAAGATAATAAGGGAGGCAATGAGCAGTACTTC. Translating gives CASSQDNKGGNEQYF.

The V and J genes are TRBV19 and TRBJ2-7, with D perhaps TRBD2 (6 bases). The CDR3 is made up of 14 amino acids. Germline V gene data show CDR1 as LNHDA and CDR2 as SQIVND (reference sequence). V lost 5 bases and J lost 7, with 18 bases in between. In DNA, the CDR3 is TGTGCCAGTAGTGCCAATTCGGGAGCCCGGGAGCAGTACTTC. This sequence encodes CASSANSGAREQYF.

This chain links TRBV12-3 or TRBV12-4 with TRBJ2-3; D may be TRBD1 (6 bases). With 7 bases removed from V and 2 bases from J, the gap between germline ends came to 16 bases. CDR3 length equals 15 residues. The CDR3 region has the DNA TGTGCCAGCAACGGGCAGGGGATTTCCACAGATACGCAGTATTTT. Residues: CASNGQGISTDTQYF.

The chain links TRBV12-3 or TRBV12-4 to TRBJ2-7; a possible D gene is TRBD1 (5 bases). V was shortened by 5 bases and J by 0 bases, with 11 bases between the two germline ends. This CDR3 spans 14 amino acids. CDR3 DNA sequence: TGTGCCAGCAGTGCCGGACAATACTCCTACGAGCAGTACTTC. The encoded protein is CASSAGQYSYEQYF.

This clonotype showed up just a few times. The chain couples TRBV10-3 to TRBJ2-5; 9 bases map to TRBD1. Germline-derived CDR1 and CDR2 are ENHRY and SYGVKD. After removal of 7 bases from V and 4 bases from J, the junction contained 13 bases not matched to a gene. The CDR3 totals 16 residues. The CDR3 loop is CAITPTSGTGLETQYF. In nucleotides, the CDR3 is TGTGCCATCACCCCTACATCCGGGACAGGGTTAGAGACCCAGTACTTC.

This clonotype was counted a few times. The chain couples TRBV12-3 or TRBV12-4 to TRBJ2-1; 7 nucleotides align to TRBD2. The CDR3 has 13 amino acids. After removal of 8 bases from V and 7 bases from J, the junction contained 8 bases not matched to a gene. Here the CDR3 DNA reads TGTGCCAGCGGGAGGGGTCTGATGAATGAGCAGTTCTTC. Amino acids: CASGRGLMNEQFF.

CDR3 DNA sequence: TGCGCCAGCAGCCAAACAGGGGAGGAGGGCTACACCTTC. Protein: CASSQTGEEGYTF. V gene TRBV4-3 combines with J gene TRBJ1-2; TRBD1 matches at 7 bases. Germline CDR1 and CDR2: LGHNA and YSLEER. V shed 2 bases, J shed 8 bases, and the junction held 5 bases outside the gene matches. The CDR3 is made up of 13 amino acids.

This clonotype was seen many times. The CDR3 nucleotides read TGCAGCGTGGCGCCCACAGGGGCCTACAATGAGCAGTTCTTC. Its protein product is CSVAPTGAYNEQFF. The chain carries TRBV29-1 and TRBJ2-1, with 7 positions matching TRBD1. The germline gives CDR1 SQVTM, CDR2 ANQGSEA. The CDR3 is 14 residues long. V shed 6 bases, J shed 2 bases, and the junction held 7 bases outside the gene matches.

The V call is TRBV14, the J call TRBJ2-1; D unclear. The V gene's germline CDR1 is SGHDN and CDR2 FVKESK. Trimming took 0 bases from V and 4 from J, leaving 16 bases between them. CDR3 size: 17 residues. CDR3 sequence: CASSQEAQPSFYNEQFF. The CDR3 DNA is TGTGCCAGCAGCCAAGAAGCGCAGCCCTCTTTTTACAATGAGCAGTTCTTC.

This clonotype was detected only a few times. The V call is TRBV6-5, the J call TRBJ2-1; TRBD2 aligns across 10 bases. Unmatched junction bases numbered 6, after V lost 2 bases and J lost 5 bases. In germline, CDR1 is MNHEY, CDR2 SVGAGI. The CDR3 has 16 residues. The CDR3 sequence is CASSYLGLADHNEQFF. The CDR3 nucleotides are TGTGCCAGCAGTTACCTTGGACTAGCGGACCACAATGAGCAGTTCTTC.

The CDR3 DNA follows: TGTGCCAGCAGTGACCAGGGCCCGGATGGCTACACCTTC. Translated, it gives CASSDQGPDGYTF. This chain uses TRBV2 with TRBJ1-2, with D possibly being TRBD1 (5 bases). CDR3 length equals 13 residues. CDR1 and CDR2 (germline): SNHLY, FYNNEI. V was clipped by 3 bases and J by 6 bases, with 11 bases between them.

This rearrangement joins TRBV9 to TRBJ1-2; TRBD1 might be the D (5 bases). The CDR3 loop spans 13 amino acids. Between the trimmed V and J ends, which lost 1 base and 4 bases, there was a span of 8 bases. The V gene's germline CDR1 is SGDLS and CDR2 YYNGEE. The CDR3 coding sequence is TGTGCCAGCAGCGTACAGGGCGGCTATGGCTACACCTTC. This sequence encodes CASSVQGGYGYTF.